These 9 T cell receptor beta chains were all obtained from the same sample, sequenced in a study of T cell clones after liver transplantation. Data came from immunoSEQ multiplex PCR; TCRdb stores just in-frame clones and leaves some out. The sample includes about 76,000 clones, around four fifths of them seen just once. The sequencing used CD4+ T cells from blood, collected at the 22-month timepoint. These receptors were collected from a human patient who received a liver transplant. Part of the T cells may come from the graft donor.

The chain is built from TRBV5-1 and TRBJ2-1, with D perhaps matching TRBD1 or TRBD2 (8 bases each). Germline CDR1 and CDR2: SGHRS and YFSETQ. The CDR3 runs 17 residues. Trimming pared 4 bases from V and 5 bases from J, leaving 22 bases between. CDR3 coding DNA: TGCGCCAGCAGCCAACTCCCAGGGGGCGGGGGGCACAATGAGCAGTTCTTC. Its translation is CASSQLPGGGGHNEQFF.

The chain joins TRBV18 to TRBJ2-4; the D gene is possibly TRBD1 (5 bases). The V and J ends lost 1 base and 1 base respectively, with 14 bases between them. Per germline, CDR1 KGHSH and CDR2 LQKENI. The CDR3 contains 17 residues. The DNA of the CDR3 is TGTGCCAGCTCACCACAGCAGGGAAAGAGGGCCAAAAACATTCAGTACTTC. It codes for CASSPQQGKRAKNIQYF.

The chain joins TRBV5-1 to TRBJ2-5, with TRBD2 as a possible D gene (5 bases). Trimming cost V 0 bases and J 7 bases, with 10 bases left between them. The length of the CDR3 is 13 residues. The germline V gene has CDR1 SGHRS and CDR2 YFSETQ. The CDR3 bases are TGCGCCAGCAGCTTGGCCGGGGAAGGGACCCAGTACTTC. Amino acid sequence: CASSLAGEGTQYF.

This chain connects TRBV6-1 to TRBJ2-2; 7 positions agree with TRBD2. The CDR3 length is 13 residues. Germline V CDR1 and CDR2: MNHNS, SASEGT. The CDR3 spells CRSGLGMTGELFF. The CDR3 bases are TGTCGCAGTGGACTAGGAATGACCGGGGAGCTGTTTTTT.

This clone appeared a few times. The chain uses TRBV6-5 and TRBJ1-2; TRBD1 is a possible D gene (6 bases). This CDR3 spans 16 amino acids. Trimming left V 0 bases short and J 1 base short, with 12 bases between. The germline CDR1 and CDR2 sequences are MNHEY and SVGAGI. CDR3 coding DNA: TGTGCCAGCAGTTACTCGATGGGGGGCGATAACTATGGCTACACCTTC. Translated: CASSYSMGGDNYGYTF.

The chain couples TRBV15 to TRBJ1-5; the D gene is possibly TRBD1 (5 bases). Trimming pared 0 bases from V and 4 bases from J, leaving 10 bases between. This CDR3 contains 15 residues. Germline V gene data show CDR1 as LNHNV and CDR2 as YYDKDF (reference sequence). CDR3 in amino acids: CATSREGGGNQPQHF. The CDR3 DNA sequence: TGTGCCACCAGCAGAGAGGGGGGAGGAAATCAGCCCCAGCATTTT.

This chain uses TRBV2 with TRBJ2-5, with D perhaps being TRBD1 or TRBD2 (5 bases each). The CDR3 totals 14 residues. V lost 2 bases to trimming and J lost 1 base, with 8 bases between them. From germline, CDR1 is SNHLY and CDR2 FYNNEI. The CDR3 loop reads CASSESRGQETQYF. The CDR3 DNA reads TGTGCCAGCAGTGAATCGAGGGGCCAAGAGACCCAGTACTTC.

The chain carries TRBV11-2 and TRBJ2-7; perhaps TRBD2 as D (5 bases). The CDR3 runs to 13 residues. Trimming removed 8 bases from V and 3 bases from J, with 14 bases in between. The V gene's germline CDR1 is SGHAT and CDR2 FQNNGV. In nucleotides, the CDR3 is TGTGCCAGCGTCAGGACTGGATACTACGAGCAGTACTTC. It codes for CASVRTGYYEQYF.

This rearrangement joins TRBV5-1 to TRBJ2-1, with TRBD2 identical over 9 bases. Germline V CDR1 and CDR2: SGHRS, YFSETQ. CDR3 length: 15 residues. After removal of 4 bases from V and 6 bases from J, the junction contained 8 bases not matched to a gene. The CDR3 nucleotides are TGCGCCAGCAGCCCCGGGACTAGCAGCTCCAATGAGCAGTTCTTC. Amino acids: CASSPGTSSSNEQFF. Filled out from reference TRBV5-1 and TRBJ2-1, the complete variable domain reads KAGVTQTPRYLIKTRGQQVTLSCSPISGHRSVSWYQQTPGQGLQFLFEYFSETQRNKGNFPGRFSGRQFSNSRSEMNVSTLELGDSALYLCASSPGTSSSNEQFFGPGTRLTVL.